This entry is about one T cell receptor beta chain. Its antigen remains unidentified. This entry belongs to a study of T cell responses to AZD1222 COVID-19 vaccine. Study results and caveats: Spike as a whole was targeted by vaccine-associated CD4 TCRs, dominant at 160-218 and 743-854.

The CDR3 length is 14 residues. The germline V and J ends were trimmed by 6 bases and 1 base, with 9 bases remaining between them. Germline lookup yields CDR1 SEHNR and CDR2 FQNEAQ (reference sequence). This table comes from immunoSEQ multiplex PCR, and its TCRdb copy is limited to in-frame clones, with some not included. The table includes about 64,000 clones, about 89% detected once. Sequenced here: peripheral blood, sampled 28 days after the second dose of the MenACWY control vaccine. This TCR came from an adult who received the MenACWY meningococcal vaccine as a control. This sequence joins TRBV7-9 and TRBJ1-4; D unresolved. CDR3 coding DNA: TGTGCCAGCAGTCAGCAGGAAACTAATGAAAAACTGTTTTTT. Its protein product is CASSQQETNEKLFF.